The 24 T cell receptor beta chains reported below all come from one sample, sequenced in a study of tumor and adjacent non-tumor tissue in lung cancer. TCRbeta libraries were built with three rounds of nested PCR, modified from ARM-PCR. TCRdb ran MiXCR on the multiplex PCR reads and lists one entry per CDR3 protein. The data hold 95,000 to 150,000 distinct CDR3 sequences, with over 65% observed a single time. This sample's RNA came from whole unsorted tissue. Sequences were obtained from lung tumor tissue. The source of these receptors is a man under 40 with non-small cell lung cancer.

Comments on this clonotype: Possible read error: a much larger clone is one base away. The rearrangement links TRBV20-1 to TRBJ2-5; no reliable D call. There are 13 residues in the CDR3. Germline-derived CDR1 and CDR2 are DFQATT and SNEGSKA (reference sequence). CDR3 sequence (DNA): TGCAGTGCTAGTCACGTCTTCGAAGAGACCCAGTGCTTC. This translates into CSASHVFEETQCF.

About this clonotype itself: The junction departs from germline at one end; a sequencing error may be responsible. DNA for the CDR3: TGTACCAGCAACTCCGGTCGGGGGGTATGGACTGAAGCTTTCTTT. Translated: CTSNSGRGVWTEAFF. The genes are TRBV5-5 and TRBJ1-1, with D perhaps TRBD1 (5 bases). This CDR3 has 15 residues. Germline CDR1 reads SGHKS; CDR2 reads YYEKEE (reference sequence). The variable domain in full, completed from reference TRBV5-5 and TRBJ1-1, reads DAGVTQSPTHLIKTRGQQVTLRCSPISGHKSVSWYQQVLGQGPQFIFQYYEKEERGRGNFPDRFSARQFPNYSSELNVNALLLGDSALYLCTSNSGRGVWTEAFFGQGTRLTVV.

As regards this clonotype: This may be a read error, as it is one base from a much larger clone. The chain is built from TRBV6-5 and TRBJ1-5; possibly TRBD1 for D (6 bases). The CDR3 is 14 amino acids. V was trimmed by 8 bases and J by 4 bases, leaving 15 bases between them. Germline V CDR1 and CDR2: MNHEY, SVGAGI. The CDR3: CASGRGTMNQPQHF. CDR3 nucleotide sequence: TGTGCCAGCGGGCGGGGGACAATGAATCAGCCCCAGCATTTT.

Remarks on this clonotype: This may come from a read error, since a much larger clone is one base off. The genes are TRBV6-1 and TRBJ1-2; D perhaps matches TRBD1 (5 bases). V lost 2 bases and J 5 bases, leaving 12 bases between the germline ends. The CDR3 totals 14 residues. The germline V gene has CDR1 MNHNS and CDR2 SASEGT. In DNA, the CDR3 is TGTGCCAGCAGTGAACCGGGAGGGGAGTATGGCTACACCTTC. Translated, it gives CASSEPGGEYGYTF.

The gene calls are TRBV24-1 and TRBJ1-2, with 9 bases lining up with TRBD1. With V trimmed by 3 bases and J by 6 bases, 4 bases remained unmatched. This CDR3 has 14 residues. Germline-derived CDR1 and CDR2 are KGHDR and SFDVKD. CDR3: CATSDRDRVDGYTF. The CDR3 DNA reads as TGTGCCACCAGTGATCGGGACAGGGTGGATGGCTACACCTTC.

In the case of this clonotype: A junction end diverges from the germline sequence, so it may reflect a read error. The CDR3 sequence is CATSDTSTDTQYF. The CDR3, as DNA: TGTGCCACAAGTGACACCTCCACAGATACGCAGTATTTT. The rearrangement uses TRBV24-1 and TRBJ2-3, with D unclear. The V gene's germline CDR1 is KGHDR and CDR2 SFDVKD. CDR3 length: 13 residues.

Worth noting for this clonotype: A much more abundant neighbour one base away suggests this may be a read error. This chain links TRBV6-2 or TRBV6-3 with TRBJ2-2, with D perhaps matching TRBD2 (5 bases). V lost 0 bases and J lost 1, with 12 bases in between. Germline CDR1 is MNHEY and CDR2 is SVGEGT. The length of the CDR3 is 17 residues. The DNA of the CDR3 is TGTGCCAGCAGTTACTCCGTGAGGGCCCGGAACACCGGGGAGCTGTTTTTT. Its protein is CASSYSVRARNTGELFF.

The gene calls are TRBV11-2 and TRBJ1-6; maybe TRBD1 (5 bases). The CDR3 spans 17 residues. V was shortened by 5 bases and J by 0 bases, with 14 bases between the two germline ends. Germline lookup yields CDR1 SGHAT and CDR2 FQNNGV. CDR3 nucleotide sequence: TGTGCCAGCAGCCCGGCAGGGCCGAGCTCCTATAATTCACCCCTCCACTTT. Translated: CASSPAGPSSYNSPLHF.

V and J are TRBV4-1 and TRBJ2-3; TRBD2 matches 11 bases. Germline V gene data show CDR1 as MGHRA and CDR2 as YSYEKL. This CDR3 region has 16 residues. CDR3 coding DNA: TGCGGCAACAGTGCCCGACTAGCGGGGCCGACAGATACGCAGTATTTT. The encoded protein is CGNSARLAGPTDTQYF.

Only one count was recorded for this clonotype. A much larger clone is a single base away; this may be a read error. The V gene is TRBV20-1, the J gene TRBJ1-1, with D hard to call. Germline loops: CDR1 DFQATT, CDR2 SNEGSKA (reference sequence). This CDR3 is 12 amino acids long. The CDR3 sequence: CSTSRTDTEAFF. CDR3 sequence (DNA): TGCAGTACTAGTCGGACCGACACTGAAGCTTTCTTT.

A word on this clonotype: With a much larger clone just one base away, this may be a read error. The DNA of the CDR3 is TGCAGCGTTGATTCCAGAAACTCCTACGAGCATTACTTC. This sequence encodes CSVDSRNSYEHYF. V gene TRBV29-1 combines with J gene TRBJ2-7; no firm D call. CDR3 length: 13 amino acids. Germline V gene lookup returns CDR1 SQVTM and CDR2 ANQGSEA.

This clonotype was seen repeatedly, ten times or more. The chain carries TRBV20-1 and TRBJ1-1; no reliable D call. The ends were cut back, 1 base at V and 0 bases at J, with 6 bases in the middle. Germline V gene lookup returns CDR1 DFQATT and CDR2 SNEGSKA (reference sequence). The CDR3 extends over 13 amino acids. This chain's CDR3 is CSARGWVNTEAFF. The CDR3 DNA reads TGCAGTGCTAGAGGATGGGTGAACACTGAAGCTTTCTTT.

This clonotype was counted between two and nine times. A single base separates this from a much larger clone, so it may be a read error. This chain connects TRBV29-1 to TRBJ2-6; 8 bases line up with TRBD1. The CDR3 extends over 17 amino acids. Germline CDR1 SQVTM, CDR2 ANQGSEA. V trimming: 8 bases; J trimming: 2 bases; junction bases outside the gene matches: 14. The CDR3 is CSFLRDRLLTGANVLTF. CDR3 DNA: TGCAGCTTCCTCCGGGACAGGCTTCTCACTGGGGCCAACGTCCTGACTTTC.

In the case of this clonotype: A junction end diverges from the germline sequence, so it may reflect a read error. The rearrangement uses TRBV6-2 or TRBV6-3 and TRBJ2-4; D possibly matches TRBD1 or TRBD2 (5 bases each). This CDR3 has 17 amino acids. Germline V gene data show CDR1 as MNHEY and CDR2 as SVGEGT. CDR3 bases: TGTGCCAGCAGTTACCCGGGACGGACCCTAGCCAAAAACATCCAGTACTTC. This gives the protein CASSYPGRTLAKNIQYF.

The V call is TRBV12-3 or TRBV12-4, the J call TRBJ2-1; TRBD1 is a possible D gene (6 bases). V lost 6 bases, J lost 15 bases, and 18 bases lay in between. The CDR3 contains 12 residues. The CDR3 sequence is CASSKDRGAVFF. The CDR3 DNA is TGTGCCAGCAGCAAGGACAGAGGGGCGGTGTTCTTC.

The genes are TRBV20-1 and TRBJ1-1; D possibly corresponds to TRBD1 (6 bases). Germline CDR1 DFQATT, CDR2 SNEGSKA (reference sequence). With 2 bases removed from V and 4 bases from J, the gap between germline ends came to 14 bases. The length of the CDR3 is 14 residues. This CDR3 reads CSARRHRARTEAFF. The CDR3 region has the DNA TGCAGTGCTAGACGCCACAGGGCTCGCACTGAAGCTTTCTTT.

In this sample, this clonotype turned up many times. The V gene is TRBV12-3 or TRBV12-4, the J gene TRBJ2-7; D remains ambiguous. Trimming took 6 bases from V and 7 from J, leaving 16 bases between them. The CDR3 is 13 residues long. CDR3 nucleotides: TGTGCCAGCAGCTTTTCTTCGAGCTTTGAGCAGTACTTC. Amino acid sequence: CASSFSSSFEQYF.

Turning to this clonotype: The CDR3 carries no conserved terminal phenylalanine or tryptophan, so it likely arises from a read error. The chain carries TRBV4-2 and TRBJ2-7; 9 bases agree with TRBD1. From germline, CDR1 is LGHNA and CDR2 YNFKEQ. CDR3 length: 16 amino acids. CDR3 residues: CASSQGGTGISYEQYS. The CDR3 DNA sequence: TGTGCCAGCAGTCAAGGAGGGACAGGGATCTCCTACGAGCAGTACTCC.

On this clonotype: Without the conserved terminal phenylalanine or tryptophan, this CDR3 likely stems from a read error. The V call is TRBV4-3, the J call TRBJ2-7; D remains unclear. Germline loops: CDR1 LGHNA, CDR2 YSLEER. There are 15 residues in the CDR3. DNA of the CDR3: TGCGCCAGTAGCCAAGATTCTGGCGGACCCTACGAGCAGTACTTA. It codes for CASSQDSGGPYEQYL.

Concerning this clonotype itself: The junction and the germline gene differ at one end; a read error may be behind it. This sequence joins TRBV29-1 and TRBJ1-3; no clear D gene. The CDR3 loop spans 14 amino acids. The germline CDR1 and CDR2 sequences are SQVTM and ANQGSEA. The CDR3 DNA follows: TGCAGCGTTGGAGGGATAGAACTTGGAAGCACCATATATTTT. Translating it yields CSVGGIELGSTIYF.

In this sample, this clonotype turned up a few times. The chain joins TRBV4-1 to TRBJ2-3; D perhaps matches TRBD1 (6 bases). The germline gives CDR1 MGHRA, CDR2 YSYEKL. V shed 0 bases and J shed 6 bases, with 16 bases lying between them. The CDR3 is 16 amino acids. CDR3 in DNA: TGCGCCAGCAGCCAAGACGAGCAGGGGACAATGGATACGCAGTATTTT. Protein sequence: CASSQDEQGTMDTQYF.

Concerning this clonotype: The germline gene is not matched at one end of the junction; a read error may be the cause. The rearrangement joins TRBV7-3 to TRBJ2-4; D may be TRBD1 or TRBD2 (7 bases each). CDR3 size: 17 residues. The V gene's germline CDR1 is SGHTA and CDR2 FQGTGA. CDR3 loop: CASSFPIRQGGGNIQYF. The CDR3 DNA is TGTGCTAGCAGCTTCCCGATCAGACAGGGAGGGGGGAACATTCAGTACTTC.

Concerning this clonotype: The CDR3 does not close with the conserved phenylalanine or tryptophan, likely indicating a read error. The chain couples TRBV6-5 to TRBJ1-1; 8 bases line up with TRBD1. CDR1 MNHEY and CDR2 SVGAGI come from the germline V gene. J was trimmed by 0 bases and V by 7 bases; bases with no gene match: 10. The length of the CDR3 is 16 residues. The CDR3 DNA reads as TGTGCCAGCACCGACAGGGGACAAGGATTGAACACTGAAGCTTTCATT. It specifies CASTDRGQGLNTEAFI.

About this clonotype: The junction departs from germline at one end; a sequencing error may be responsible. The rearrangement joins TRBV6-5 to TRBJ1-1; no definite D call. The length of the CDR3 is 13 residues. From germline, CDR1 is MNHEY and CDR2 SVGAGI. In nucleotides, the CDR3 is TGTACCAGCAGTTACGCGGAGGGATATGAAGCTTTCTTT. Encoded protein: CTSSYAEGYEAFF.